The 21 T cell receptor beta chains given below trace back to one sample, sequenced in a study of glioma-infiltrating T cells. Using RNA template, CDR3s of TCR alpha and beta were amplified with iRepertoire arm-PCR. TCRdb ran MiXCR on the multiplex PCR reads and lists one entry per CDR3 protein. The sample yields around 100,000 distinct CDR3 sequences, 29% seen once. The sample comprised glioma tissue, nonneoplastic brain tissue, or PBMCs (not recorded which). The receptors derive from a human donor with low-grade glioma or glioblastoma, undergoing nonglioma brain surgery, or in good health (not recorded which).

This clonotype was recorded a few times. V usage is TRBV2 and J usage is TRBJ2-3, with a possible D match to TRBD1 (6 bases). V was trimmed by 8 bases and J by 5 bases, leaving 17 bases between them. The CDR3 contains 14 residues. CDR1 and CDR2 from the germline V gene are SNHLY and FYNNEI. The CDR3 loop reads CASEPGHGIDTQYF. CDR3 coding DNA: TGTGCCAGCGAGCCGGGACATGGGATAGATACGCAGTATTTT.

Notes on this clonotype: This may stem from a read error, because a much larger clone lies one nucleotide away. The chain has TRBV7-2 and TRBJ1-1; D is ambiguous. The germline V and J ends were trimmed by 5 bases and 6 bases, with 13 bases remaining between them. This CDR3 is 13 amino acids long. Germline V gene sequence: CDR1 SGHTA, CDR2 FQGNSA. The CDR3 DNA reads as TGTGCCAGCAGCGCCCGATCGCAGGCTGAAGCTTTCTTT. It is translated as CASSARSQAEAFF. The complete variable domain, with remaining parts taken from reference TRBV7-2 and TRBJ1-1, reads GAGVSQSPSNKVTEKGKDVELRCDPISGHTALYWYRQSLGQGLEFLIYFQGNSAPDKSGLPSDRFSAERTGGSVSTLTIQRTQQEDSAVYLCASSARSQAEAFFGQGTRLTVV.

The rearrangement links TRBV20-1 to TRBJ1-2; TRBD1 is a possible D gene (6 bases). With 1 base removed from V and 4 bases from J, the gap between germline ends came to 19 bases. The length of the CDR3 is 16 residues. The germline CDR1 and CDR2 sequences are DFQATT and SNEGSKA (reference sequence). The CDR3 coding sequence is TGCAGTGCTAGAGGGGCCAAGGCAGGGGATTTCTATGGCTACACCTTC. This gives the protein CSARGAKAGDFYGYTF.

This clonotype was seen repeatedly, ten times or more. The CDR3 sequence: CASSQGHGRTEAFF. The DNA for the CDR3 is TGCGCCAGCAGCCAAGGTCACGGGCGGACTGAAGCTTTCTTT. The chain couples TRBV4-1 to TRBJ1-1; D remains ambiguous. Trimming pared 1 base from V and 5 bases from J, leaving 11 bases between. CDR1 MGHRA and CDR2 YSYEKL come from the germline V gene. The CDR3 extends over 14 amino acids.

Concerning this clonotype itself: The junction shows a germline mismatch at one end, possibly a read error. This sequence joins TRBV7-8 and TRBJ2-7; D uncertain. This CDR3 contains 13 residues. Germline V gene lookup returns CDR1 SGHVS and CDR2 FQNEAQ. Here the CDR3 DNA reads TGTGCCAGCAGCTCCAGACCCATCTACGATCAGTACTTC. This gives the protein CASSSRPIYDQYF. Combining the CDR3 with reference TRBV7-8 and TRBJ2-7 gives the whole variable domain GAGVSQSPRYKVAKRGQDVALRCDPISGHVSLFWYQQALGQGPEFLTYFQNEAQLDKSGLPSDRFFAERPEGSVSTLKIQRTQQEDSAVYLCASSSRPIYDQYFGPGTRLTVT.

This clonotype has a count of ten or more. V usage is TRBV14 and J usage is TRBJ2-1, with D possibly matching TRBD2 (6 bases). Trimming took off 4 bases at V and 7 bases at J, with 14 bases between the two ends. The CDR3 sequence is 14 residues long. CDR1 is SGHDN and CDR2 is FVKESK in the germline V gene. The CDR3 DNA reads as TGTGCCAGCAGCCCCCAACTAGCAAGGAATGAGCAGTTCTTC. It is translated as CASSPQLARNEQFF.

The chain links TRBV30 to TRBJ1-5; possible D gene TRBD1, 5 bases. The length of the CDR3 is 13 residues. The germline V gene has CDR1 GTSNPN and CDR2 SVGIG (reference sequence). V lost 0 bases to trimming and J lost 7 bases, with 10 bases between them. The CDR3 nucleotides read TGTGCCTGGAGTGTGCAGGGAGACCAGCCCCAGCATTTT. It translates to CAWSVQGDQPQHF.

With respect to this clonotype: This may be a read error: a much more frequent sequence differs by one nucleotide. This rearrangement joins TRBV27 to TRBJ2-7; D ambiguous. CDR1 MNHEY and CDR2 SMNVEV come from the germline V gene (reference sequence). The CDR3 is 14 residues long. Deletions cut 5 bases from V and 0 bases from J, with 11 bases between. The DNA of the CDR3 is TGTGCCAGCAGTCCGGGCAGTGTCTCCTACGAGCAGTACTTC. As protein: CASSPGSVSYEQYF.

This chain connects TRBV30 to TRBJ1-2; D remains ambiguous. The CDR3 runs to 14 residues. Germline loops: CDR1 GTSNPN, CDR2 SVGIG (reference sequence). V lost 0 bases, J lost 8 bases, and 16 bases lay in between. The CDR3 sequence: CAWSVSGGVGGYTF. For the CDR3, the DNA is TGTGCCTGGAGTGTATCCGGTGGGGTAGGCGGCTACACCTTC.

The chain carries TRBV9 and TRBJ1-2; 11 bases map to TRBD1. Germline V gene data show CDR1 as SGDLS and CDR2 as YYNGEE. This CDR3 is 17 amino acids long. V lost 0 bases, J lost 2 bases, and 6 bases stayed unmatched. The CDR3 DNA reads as TGTGCCAGCAGCGTAGAGATCGGACAGGGGGCGAACTATGGCTACACCTTC. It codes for CASSVEIGQGANYGYTF.

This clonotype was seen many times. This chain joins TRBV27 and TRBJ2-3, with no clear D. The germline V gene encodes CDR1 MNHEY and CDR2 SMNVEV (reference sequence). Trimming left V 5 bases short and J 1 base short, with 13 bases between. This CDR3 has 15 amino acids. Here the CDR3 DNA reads TGTGCCAGCAGTCGATCCACACCAGGCACAGATACGCAGTATTTT. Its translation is CASSRSTPGTDTQYF.

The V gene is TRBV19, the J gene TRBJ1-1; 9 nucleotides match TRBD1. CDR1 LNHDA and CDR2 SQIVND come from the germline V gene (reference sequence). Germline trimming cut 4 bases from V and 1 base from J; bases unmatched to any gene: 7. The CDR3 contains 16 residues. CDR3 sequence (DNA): TGTGCCAGTAGTAGAGGGACAGGGATGGAGAACACTGAAGCTTTCTTT. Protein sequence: CASSRGTGMENTEAFF.

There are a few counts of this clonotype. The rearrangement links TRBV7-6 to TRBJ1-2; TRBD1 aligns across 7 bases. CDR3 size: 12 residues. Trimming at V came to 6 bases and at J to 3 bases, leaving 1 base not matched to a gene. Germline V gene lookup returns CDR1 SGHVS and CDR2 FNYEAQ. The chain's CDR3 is CASRGTDYGYTF. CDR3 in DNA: TGTGCCAGCAGGGGGACAGACTATGGCTACACCTTC.

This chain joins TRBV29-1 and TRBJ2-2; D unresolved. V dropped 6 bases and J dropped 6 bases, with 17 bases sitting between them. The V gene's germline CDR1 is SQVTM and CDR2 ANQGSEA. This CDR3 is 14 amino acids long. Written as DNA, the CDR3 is TGCAGCGTCAGTGCACTACCTACCGCCGGGGAGCTGTTTTTT. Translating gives CSVSALPTAGELFF.

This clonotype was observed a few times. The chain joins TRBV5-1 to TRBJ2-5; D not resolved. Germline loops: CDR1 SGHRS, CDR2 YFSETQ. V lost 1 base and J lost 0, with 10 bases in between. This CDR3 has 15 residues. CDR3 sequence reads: CASSLLRSYQETQYF. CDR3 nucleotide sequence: TGCGCCAGCAGCTTGCTGAGGAGTTACCAAGAGACCCAGTACTTC.

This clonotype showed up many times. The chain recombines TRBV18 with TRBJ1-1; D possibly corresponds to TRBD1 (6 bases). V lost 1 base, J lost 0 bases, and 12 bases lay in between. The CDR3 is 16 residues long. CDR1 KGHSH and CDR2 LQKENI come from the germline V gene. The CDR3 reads CASSPQESGVNTEAFF. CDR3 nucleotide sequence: TGTGCCAGCTCACCACAGGAATCAGGGGTGAACACTGAAGCTTTCTTT.

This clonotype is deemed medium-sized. The CDR3 region is CASSPHSGANVLTF. CDR3 nucleotides: TGTGCCAGCAGCCCCCACTCTGGGGCCAACGTCCTGACTTTC. The chain links TRBV7-9 to TRBJ2-6; no clear D. This CDR3 region has 14 residues. The V and J ends lost 5 bases and 0 bases respectively, with 5 bases between them. Germline CDR1 is SEHNR and CDR2 is FQNEAQ (reference sequence).

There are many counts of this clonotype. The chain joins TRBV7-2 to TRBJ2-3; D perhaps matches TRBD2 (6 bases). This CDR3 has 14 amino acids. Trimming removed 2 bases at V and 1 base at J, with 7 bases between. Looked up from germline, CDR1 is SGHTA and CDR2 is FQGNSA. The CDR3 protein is CASSLTGGTDTQYF. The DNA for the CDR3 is TGTGCCAGCAGCTTAACGGGAGGCACAGATACGCAGTATTTT.

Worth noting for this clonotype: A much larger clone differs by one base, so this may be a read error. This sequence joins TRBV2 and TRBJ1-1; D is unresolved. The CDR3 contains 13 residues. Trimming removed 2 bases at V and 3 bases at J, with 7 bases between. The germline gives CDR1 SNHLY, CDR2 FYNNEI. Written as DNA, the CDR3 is TGTGCCAGCAGTGAAAATGGGGACACTGAAGCTTTCTTT. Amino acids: CASSENGDTEAFF. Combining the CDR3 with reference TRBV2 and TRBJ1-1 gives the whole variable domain EPEVTQTPSHQVTQMGQEVILRCVPISNHLYFYWYRQILGQKVEFLVSFYNNEISEKSEIFDDQFSVERPDGSNFTLKIRSTKLEDSAMYFCASSENGDTEAFFGQGTRLTVV.

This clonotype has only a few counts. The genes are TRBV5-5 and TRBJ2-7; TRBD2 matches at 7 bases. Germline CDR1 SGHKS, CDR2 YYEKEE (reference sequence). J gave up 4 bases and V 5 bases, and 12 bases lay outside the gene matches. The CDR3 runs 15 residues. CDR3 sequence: CASSSLGTILYEQYF. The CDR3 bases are TGTGCCAGCAGTTCTTTGGGGACTATATTGTACGAGCAGTACTTC.

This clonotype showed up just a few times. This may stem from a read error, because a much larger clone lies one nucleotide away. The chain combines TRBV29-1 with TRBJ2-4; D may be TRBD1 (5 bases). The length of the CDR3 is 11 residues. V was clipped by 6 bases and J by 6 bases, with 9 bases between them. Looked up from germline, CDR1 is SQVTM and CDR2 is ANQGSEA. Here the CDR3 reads CSVAQGNIQYF. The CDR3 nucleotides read TGCAGCGTGGCCCAGGGAAACATTCAGTACTTC.